Below are 26 T cell receptor beta chains sequenced from a single sample in a study of T cell responses to AZD1222 COVID-19 vaccine. This table comes from immunoSEQ multiplex PCR, and its TCRdb copy is limited to in-frame clones, with some not included. The sample lists 90,000 to 110,000 clones, 85% to 90% seen once, with 44% in the top ten. The sequencing used peripheral blood, collected 28 days after the second AZD1222 dose. The receptor source for this set is an adult who received the AZD1222 COVID-19 vaccine.

This clone was recorded a few times. This rearrangement joins TRBV3-1 (or the pseudogene TRBV3-2) to TRBJ2-4; 9 bases map to TRBD2. CDR3 length: 17 amino acids. Germline CDR1 LGHDT, CDR2 YNNKEL (reference sequence). Trimming at V came to 4 bases and at J to 3 bases, leaving 10 bases not matched to a gene. The CDR3 DNA reads as TGTGCCAGCAGCCGGGCGATAGCGGGAGTGGACAAAAACATTCAGTACTTC. Protein: CASSRAIAGVDKNIQYF.

This clone appeared a single time. V and J are TRBV13 and TRBJ2-7; D remains unclear. V lost 0 bases and J 0 bases, leaving 6 bases between the germline ends. This CDR3 has 14 residues. CDR1 is PRHDT, CDR2 FYEKMQ, per germline (reference sequence). The CDR3 reads CASSLGQISYEQYF. CDR3 nucleotides: TGTGCCAGCAGCTTAGGACAGATCTCCTACGAGCAGTACTTC.

V usage is TRBV11-3 and J usage is TRBJ2-1; maybe TRBD1 (6 bases). Per the germline V gene, CDR1 is SGHNT and CDR2 is YENEEA. This CDR3 comprises 15 residues. With 5 bases removed from V and 1 base from J, the gap between germline ends came to 12 bases. Written as DNA, the CDR3 is TGTGCCAGCAGCGAGGGGACAATGTCCTACAATGAGCAGTTCTTC. It codes for CASSEGTMSYNEQFF.

The V gene is TRBV7-9, the J gene TRBJ1-5, with D hard to call. This CDR3 is built from 15 residues. Deletions cut 4 bases from V and 4 bases from J, with 14 bases between. Germline V gene lookup returns CDR1 SEHNR and CDR2 FQNEAQ (reference sequence). The CDR3 loop reads CASSSEGRKNQPQHF. CDR3 nucleotide sequence: TGTGCCAGCAGCTCGGAGGGCAGGAAGAATCAGCCCCAGCATTTT.

This clone is a singleton in its sample. This chain links TRBV19 with TRBJ2-7; D uncertain. The CDR3 contains 14 residues. Germline CDR1 is LNHDA and CDR2 is SQIVND (reference sequence). With 3 bases removed from V and 0 bases from J, the gap between germline ends came to 9 bases. CDR3 DNA sequence: TGTGCCAGTAGTATTTCTAGGGACTCCTACGAGCAGTACTTC. Translated: CASSISRDSYEQYF.

The chain joins TRBV28 to TRBJ2-3, with TRBD2 identical over 13 bases. The ends lost 2 bases at V and 5 bases at J; junction bases unmatched: 4. In germline, CDR1 is MDHEN, CDR2 SYDVKM. The CDR3 is 16 residues long. The CDR3: CASSLGLAGVVDTQYF. In nucleotides, the CDR3 is TGTGCCAGCAGTTTAGGACTAGCGGGAGTGGTAGATACGCAGTATTTT.

In its sample, this clone was seen once. V and J are TRBV19 and TRBJ2-7; 9 bases are shared with TRBD2. The ends lost 3 bases at V and 6 bases at J; junction bases unmatched: 6. This CDR3 has 14 amino acids. Germline V gene sequence: CDR1 LNHDA, CDR2 SQIVND (reference sequence). CDR3 protein: CASSIGSGSSEQYF. The DNA of the CDR3 is TGTGCCAGTAGTATCGGTAGCGGGAGCTCCGAGCAGTACTTC.

The CDR3, as DNA: TGTGCCAGTAGTATAGATTGGTTTTCCTACGAGCAGTACTTC. The encoded protein is CASSIDWFSYEQYF. The chain recombines TRBV19 with TRBJ2-7; D unclear. Germline assignment: CDR1 LNHDA and CDR2 SQIVND (reference sequence). Trimming removed 0 bases from V and 1 base from J, with 7 bases in between. The length of the CDR3 is 14 residues.

The sample holds one count of this clone. The V gene is TRBV6-1, the J gene TRBJ2-7; TRBD1 aligns across 7 bases. The junction had 15 bases not matched to a gene; V was cut back by 3 bases and J by 7 bases. The CDR3 runs to 16 residues. Per the germline V gene, CDR1 is MNHNS and CDR2 is SASEGT. The CDR3 sequence: CASSEGLQGSPREQYF. The DNA of the CDR3 is TGTGCCAGCAGTGAGGGCCTACAGGGGTCCCCTCGTGAGCAGTACTTC.

This sequence joins TRBV4-1 and TRBJ2-7; maybe TRBD1 (6 bases). V lost 5 bases and J 3 bases, leaving 17 bases between the germline ends. The CDR3 is 15 residues long. Germline CDR1 reads MGHRA; CDR2 reads YSYEKL. Here the CDR3 reads CASSTRDTTVYEQYF. CDR3 DNA: TGCGCCAGCAGCACCCGGGACACGACAGTCTACGAGCAGTACTTC.

This chain connects TRBV7-2 to TRBJ1-3; no clear D gene. This CDR3 contains 12 residues. In germline, CDR1 is SGHTA, CDR2 FQGNSA. Deletions cut 2 bases from V and 4 bases from J, with 3 bases between. CDR3 region: CASSLSGNTIYF. The CDR3 nucleotides read TGTGCCAGCAGCTTATCCGGAAACACCATATATTTT.

The rearrangement joins TRBV9 to TRBJ1-1; no clear D gene. Deletions cut 4 bases from V and 1 base from J, with 11 bases between. The CDR3 consists of 14 residues. The germline V gene has CDR1 SGDLS and CDR2 YYNGEE. The CDR3 nucleotides read TGTGCCAGCAGCACCCGACAAACGAACACTGAAGCTTTCTTT. Amino acids: CASSTRQTNTEAFF.

This clone was recorded only once. The chain has TRBV6-5 and TRBJ1-1; 12 bases match TRBD1. The CDR3 has 14 residues. Germline CDR1 MNHEY, CDR2 SVGAGI. V lost 8 bases and J lost 4; bases outside the gene matches: 5. In nucleotides, the CDR3 is TGTGCCAGCTTGGGGACAGGGGGCTTCACTGAAGCTTTCTTT. Translated: CASLGTGGFTEAFF.

The V call is TRBV7-3, the J call TRBJ2-1; D may be TRBD1 or TRBD2 (6 bases each). The CDR3 contains 14 residues. The germline V gene has CDR1 SGHTA and CDR2 FQGTGA. V shed 6 bases and J shed 5 bases, with 14 bases lying between them. The CDR3 nucleotides are TGTGCCAGCAGTAGGGGGGAGGTTGACAATGAGCAGTTCTTC. It codes for CASSRGEVDNEQFF. The full variable domain, rest sourced from reference TRBV7-3 and TRBJ2-1, is GAGVSQTPSNKVTEKGKYVELRCDPISGHTALYWYRQSLGQGPEFLIYFQGTGAADDSGLPNDRFFAVRPEGSVSTLKIQRTERGDSAVYLCASSRGEVDNEQFFGPGTRLTVL.

The chain combines TRBV6-5 with TRBJ2-3; no definite D call. CDR3 length: 15 residues. The germline CDR1 and CDR2 sequences are MNHEY and SVGAGI. Trimming shortened V by 0 bases and J by 1 base, and 8 bases separated the two germline ends. CDR3 coding DNA: TGTGCCAGCAGTTACTCCAGCGTGGGCACAGATACGCAGTATTTT. This codes for CASSYSSVGTDTQYF.

This sequence joins TRBV6-5 and TRBJ2-1; 7 bases align to TRBD2. Looked up from germline, CDR1 is MNHEY and CDR2 is SVGAGI. Losses at the gene ends were 0 bases for V and 6 bases for J; bases not matched to a gene: 8. This CDR3 has 16 residues. DNA for the CDR3: TGTGCCAGCAGTTACTCGGGGTTAAGCGGGACCAATGAGCAGTTCTTC. Translated, it gives CASSYSGLSGTNEQFF.

The rearrangement joins TRBV10-2 to TRBJ1-2; D is perhaps TRBD1 (6 bases). V dropped 6 bases and J dropped 1 base, with 15 bases sitting between them. CDR1 WSHSY and CDR2 SAAADI come from the germline V gene. The CDR3 loop spans 15 amino acids. The CDR3 spells CASRLGTYNNYGYTF. The CDR3 coding sequence is TGCGCCAGCAGACTGGGGACATACAATAACTATGGCTACACCTTC.

The genes are TRBV7-2 and TRBJ2-5; 7 positions agree with TRBD2. This CDR3 contains 16 residues. Germline V lookup: CDR1 SGHTA, CDR2 FQGNSA. With 2 bases clipped from V and 2 bases from J, the junction kept 8 bases outside the gene matches. CDR3 in DNA: TGTGCCAGCAGCTTATCCCCTAGCGGAGTACAAGAGACCCAGTACTTC. Its protein is CASSLSPSGVQETQYF.

This chain links TRBV30 with TRBJ2-2; D may match TRBD1 or TRBD2 (7 bases each). Between the trimmed V and J ends, which lost 2 bases and 4 bases, there was a span of 20 bases. CDR3 length: 17 residues. Germline CDR1 reads GTSNPN; CDR2 reads SVGIG (reference sequence). This CDR3 reads CAWSPRGGGSGTGELFF. For the CDR3, the DNA is TGTGCCTGGAGTCCCCGAGGGGGCGGGAGCGGCACCGGGGAGCTGTTTTTT.

This clone showed up just once. J is TRBJ2-1 and V is TRBV11-2, with D maybe TRBD2 (5 bases). This CDR3 comprises 15 residues. Germline CDR1 is SGHAT and CDR2 is FQNNGV. V was shortened by 5 bases and J by 2 bases, with 13 bases between the two germline ends. The CDR3: CASSPDFLAYNEQFF. The CDR3 region has the DNA TGTGCCAGCAGCCCGGACTTCTTAGCCTACAATGAGCAGTTCTTC.

The genes are TRBV13 and TRBJ2-3; TRBD2 matches at 7 bases. Germline-derived CDR1 and CDR2 are PRHDT and FYEKMQ (reference sequence). The trim removed 2 bases at V and 2 bases at J, leaving 1 base unmatched. CDR3 length: 14 residues. The CDR3 is CASSLQRDTDTQYF. For the CDR3, the DNA is TGTGCCAGCAGCTTACAGCGGGACACAGATACGCAGTATTTT.

The J gene is TRBJ2-5, the V gene TRBV7-8; D uncertain. Between the trimmed V and J ends, which lost 2 bases and 1 base, there was a span of 5 bases. Germline lookup yields CDR1 SGHVS and CDR2 FQNEAQ. The CDR3 has 13 residues. The CDR3 region is CASSLFSQETQYF. CDR3 DNA sequence: TGTGCCAGCAGCTTATTCTCCCAAGAGACCCAGTACTTC.

The genes are TRBV5-1 and TRBJ1-4, with 8 bases matching TRBD1. The CDR3 contains 15 residues. The ends lost 3 bases at V and 5 bases at J; junction bases unmatched: 6. Germline loops: CDR1 SGHRS, CDR2 YFSETQ. The CDR3 DNA reads TGCGCCAGCAGCTACGGACAGGGTCTGAATGAAAAACTGTTTTTT. It yields the protein CASSYGQGLNEKLFF.

The rearrangement joins TRBV6-5 to TRBJ2-1, with D possibly being TRBD2 (6 bases). The CDR3 consists of 15 residues. Germline assignment: CDR1 MNHEY and CDR2 SVGAGI. The V and J ends lost 2 bases and 2 bases respectively, with 10 bases between them. The CDR3 loop is CASSYRRGTYNEQFF. The DNA of the CDR3 is TGTGCCAGCAGTTACCGGAGGGGTACCTACAATGAGCAGTTCTTC.

CDR3 loop: CASSLVSSGSYNEQFF. The CDR3 DNA reads as TGTGCCAGCAGCTTAGTTTCCTCCGGCTCCTACAATGAGCAGTTCTTC. The V gene is TRBV11-3, the J gene TRBJ2-1; D is unclear. Germline V gene sequence: CDR1 SGHNT, CDR2 YENEEA. V was clipped by 1 base and J by 0 bases, with 10 bases between them. CDR3 length: 16 amino acids.

The chain is built from TRBV19 and TRBJ1-5, with 9 positions matching TRBD1. CDR1 and CDR2 from the germline V gene are LNHDA and SQIVND (reference sequence). The trim removed 5 bases at V and 1 base at J, leaving 3 bases unmatched. This CDR3 is built from 15 residues. The CDR3 DNA sequence: TGTGCCAGTAGTTACAGGGGGCCCAGCAATCAGCCCCAGCATTTT. Translating gives CASSYRGPSNQPQHF.